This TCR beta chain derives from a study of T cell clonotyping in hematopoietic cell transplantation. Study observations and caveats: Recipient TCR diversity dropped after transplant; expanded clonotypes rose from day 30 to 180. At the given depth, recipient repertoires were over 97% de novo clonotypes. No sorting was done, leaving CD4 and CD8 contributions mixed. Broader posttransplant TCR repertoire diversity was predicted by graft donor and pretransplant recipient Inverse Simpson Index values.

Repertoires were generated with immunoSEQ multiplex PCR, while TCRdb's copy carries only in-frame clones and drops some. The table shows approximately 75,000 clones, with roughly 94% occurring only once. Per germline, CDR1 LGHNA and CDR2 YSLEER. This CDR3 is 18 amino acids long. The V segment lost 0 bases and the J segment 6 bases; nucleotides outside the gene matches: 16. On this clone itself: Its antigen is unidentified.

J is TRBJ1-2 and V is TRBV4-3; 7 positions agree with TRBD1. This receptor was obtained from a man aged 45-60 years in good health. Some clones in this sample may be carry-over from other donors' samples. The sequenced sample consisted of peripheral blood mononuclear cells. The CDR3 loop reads CASSQDRGTRTGEDGYTF. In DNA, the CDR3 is TGCGCCAGCAGCCAAGATAGGGGAACACGGACAGGTGAGGATGGCTACACCTTC.